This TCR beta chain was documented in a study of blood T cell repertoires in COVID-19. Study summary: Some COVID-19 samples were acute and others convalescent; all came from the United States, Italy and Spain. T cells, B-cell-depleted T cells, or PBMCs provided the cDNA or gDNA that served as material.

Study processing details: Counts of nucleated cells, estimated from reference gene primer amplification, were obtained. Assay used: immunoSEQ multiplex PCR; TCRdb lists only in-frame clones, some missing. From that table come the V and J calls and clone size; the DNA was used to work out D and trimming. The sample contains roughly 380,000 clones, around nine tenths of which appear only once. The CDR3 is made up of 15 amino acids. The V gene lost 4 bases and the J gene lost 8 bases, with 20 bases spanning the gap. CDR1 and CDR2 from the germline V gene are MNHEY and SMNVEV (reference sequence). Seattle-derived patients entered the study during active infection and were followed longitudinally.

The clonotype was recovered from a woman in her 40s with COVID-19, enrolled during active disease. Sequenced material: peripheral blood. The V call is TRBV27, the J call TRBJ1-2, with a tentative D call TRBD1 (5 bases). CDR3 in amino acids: CASSSVGDYVGGYTF. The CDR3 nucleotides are TGTGCCAGCAGTTCTGTTGGGGACTATGTAGGCGGCTACACCTTC.